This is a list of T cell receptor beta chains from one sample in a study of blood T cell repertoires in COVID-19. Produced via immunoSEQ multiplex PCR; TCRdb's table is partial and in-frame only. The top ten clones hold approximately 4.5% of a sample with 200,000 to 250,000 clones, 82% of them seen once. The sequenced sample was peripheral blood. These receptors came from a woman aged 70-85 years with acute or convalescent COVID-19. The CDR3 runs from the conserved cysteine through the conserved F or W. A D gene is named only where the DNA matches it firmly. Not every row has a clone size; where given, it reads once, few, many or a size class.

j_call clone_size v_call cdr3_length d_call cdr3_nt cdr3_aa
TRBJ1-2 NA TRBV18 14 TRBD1 TGTGCCAGCTCACCGGGCAGGGGGGACTATGGCTACACCTTC CASSPGRGDYGYTF
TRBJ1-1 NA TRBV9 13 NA TGTGCCAGCAGCGTAGAGTCAGGACAGAGAACTTTCTTT CASSVESGQRTFF
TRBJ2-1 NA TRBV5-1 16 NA TGCGCCAGCAGCCCACCCCGGTACAGGGTTAACAATGAGCAGTTCTTC CASSPPRYRVNNEQFF
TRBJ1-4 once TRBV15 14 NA TGTGCCACCAGCAGAGATCCCCGTAATGAAAAACTGTTTTTT CATSRDPRNEKLFF
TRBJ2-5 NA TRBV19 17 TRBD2 TGTGCCAGTAGTCGAGCGGGGGGGCCCCGGTACCAAGAGACCCAGTACTTC CASSRAGGPRYQETQYF
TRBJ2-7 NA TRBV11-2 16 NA TGTGCCAGCAGCTTAGAGGGCGGGACAGATATCTACGAGCAGTACTTC CASSLEGGTDIYEQYF
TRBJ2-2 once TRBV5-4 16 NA TGTGCCAGCAGCTTCGACAGTACCGTGAACACCGGGGAGCTGTTTTTT CASSFDSTVNTGELFF
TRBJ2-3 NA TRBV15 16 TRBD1 TGTGCCACCAGCAGAGCAAGGACAGGCAGCACAGATACGCAGTATTTT CATSRARTGSTDTQYF
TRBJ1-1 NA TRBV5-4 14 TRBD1 TGTGCCAGCAGCCCGTACAGGGGACAGGCTGAAGCTTTCTTT CASSPYRGQAEAFF
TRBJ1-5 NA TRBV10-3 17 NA TGTGCCATCAGTGAGTCAATCCTTAGGGGAAGCAATCAGCCCCAGCATTTT CAISESILRGSNQPQHF
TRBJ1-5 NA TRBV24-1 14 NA TGTGCCACCAGTGAGCCGGGACACAATCAGCCCCAGCATTTT CATSEPGHNQPQHF
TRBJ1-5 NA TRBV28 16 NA TGTGCCAGCAGTTTGTGGGGCAGGGGTAGCAATCAGCCCCAGCATTTT CASSLWGRGSNQPQHF
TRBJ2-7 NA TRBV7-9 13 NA TGTGCCAGCAGCTTAGCGGGGGGGCTTGAGCAGTACTTC CASSLAGGLEQYF
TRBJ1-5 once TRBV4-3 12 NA TGCGCCAGCAGCCAAGAAACGGGGCCCCAGCATTTT CASSQETGPQHF
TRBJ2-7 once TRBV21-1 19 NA TGTGCCAGCAGCAAAACAGACAGGGGGCACGGCTCCAGCTCCTACGAGCAGTACTTC CASSKTDRGHGSSSYEQYF
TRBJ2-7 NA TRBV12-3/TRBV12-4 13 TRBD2 TGTGCCAGCAGCCGGGGGGACCCTTACGAGCAGTACTTC CASSRGDPYEQYF
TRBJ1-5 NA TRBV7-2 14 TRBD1 TGTGCCAGCAGCTCCGGGACAGGGATCGGGCCCCAGCATTTT CASSSGTGIGPQHF
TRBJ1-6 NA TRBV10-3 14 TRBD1 TGTGCCACCGGGCCGGGACAGAATAATTCACCCCTCCACTTT CATGPGQNNSPLHF
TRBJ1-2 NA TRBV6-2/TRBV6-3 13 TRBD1 TGTGCCAGCAGTGGGACAGGGAACTATGGCTACACCTTC CASSGTGNYGYTF
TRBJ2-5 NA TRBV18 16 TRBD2 TGTGCCAGCTCACCCCCTAGCGGGGGGTTCCAAGAGACCCAGTACTTC CASSPPSGGFQETQYF
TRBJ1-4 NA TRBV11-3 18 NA TGTGCCAGCAGCTTAGTCCAAGGTACAGGGCCCCAAAATGAAAAACTGTTTTTT CASSLVQGTGPQNEKLFF
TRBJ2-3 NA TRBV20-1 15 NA TGCAGTGCTAGTACGGTTACCGGGGGTACAGATACGCAGTATTTT CSASTVTGGTDTQYF
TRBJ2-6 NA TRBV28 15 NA TGTGCCAGCAGGACCGGGGGTTCTGGGGCCAACGTCCTGACTTTC CASRTGGSGANVLTF
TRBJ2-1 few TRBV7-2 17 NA TGTGCCAGCAGCTTAGTCGGGATACAGGGCTCCTACAATGAGCAGTTCTTC CASSLVGIQGSYNEQFF
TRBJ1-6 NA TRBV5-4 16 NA TGTGCCAGCAGCCACAACCGGGCCGGGGGTGGTTCACCCCTCCACTTT CASSHNRAGGGSPLHF
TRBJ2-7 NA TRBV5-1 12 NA TGCGCCAGCAGCTTGTCCCTTGTGGAGCAGTACTTC CASSLSLVEQYF
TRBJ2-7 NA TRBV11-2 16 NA TGTGCCAGCAGCTTAGTCATAGCCAGGGGACCCTACGAGCAGTACTTC CASSLVIARGPYEQYF
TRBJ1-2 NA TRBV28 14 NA TGTGCCAGCAGTTTATACACCGCAGGGGAGGGCTACACCTTC CASSLYTAGEGYTF
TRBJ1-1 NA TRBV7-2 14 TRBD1 TGTGCCAGCAGTCTAGGACAGGAAGTCTTCGGGGCTTTCTTT CASSLGQEVFGAFF
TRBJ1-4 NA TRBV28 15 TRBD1 TGTGCCAGCAAGAACACAGGGGGCGCAGGTGAAAAACTGTTTTTT CASKNTGGAGEKLFF
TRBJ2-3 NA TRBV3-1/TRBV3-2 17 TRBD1 TGTGCCAGCAGCCAAGCCTCCGGGACAGGGGGCACAGATACGCAGTATTTT CASSQASGTGGTDTQYF
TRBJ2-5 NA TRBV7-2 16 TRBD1 TGTGCCAGCAGCTTGAATGGGCAGGGGGCTTCGGAGACCCAGTACTTC CASSLNGQGASETQYF
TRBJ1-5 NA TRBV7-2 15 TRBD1 TGTGCCAGCAGCTTACAGGGGGCGGGCAATCAGCCCCAGCATTTT CASSLQGAGNQPQHF
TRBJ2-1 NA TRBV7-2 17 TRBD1 TGTGCCAGCAGCCCCAGATCCGGGACAGGGAGTTCGAATGAGCAGTTCTTC CASSPRSGTGSSNEQFF
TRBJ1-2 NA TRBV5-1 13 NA TGCGCCAGCAGCTTAGGGGATATCTATGGCTACACCTTC CASSLGDIYGYTF
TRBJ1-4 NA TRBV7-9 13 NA TGTGCCAGCAGCTTCCCGCCCAGGGAAAAACTGTTTTTT CASSFPPREKLFF
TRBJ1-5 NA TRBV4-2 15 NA TGTGCCAGCAGCCAGGGGACACAAGGGGATCAGCCCCAGCATTTT CASSQGTQGDQPQHF
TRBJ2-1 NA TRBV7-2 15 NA TGTGCCAGCAGCTTAGATGGGGGGTTTCACAATGAGCAGTTCTTC CASSLDGGFHNEQFF
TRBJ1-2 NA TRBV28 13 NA TGTGCCAGCAGTTTTTCCCAGGGTCGTGGCTACACCTTC CASSFSQGRGYTF
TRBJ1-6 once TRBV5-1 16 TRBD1 TGCGCCAGCAGGGAGGGACAGGTAACTTATAATTCACCCCTCCACTTT CASREGQVTYNSPLHF
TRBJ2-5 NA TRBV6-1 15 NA TGTGCCAGCTTGCCCTCAGGGTCTGCTAAAGAGACCCAGTACTTC CASLPSGSAKETQYF
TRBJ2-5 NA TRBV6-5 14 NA TGTGCCAGCAGTCAACACGGCGGCCAAGAGACCCAGTACTTC CASSQHGGQETQYF
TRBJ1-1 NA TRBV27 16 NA TGTGCCAGCAGTCTTGAGTGGAGACAGGATACGACTGAAGCTTTCTTT CASSLEWRQDTTEAFF
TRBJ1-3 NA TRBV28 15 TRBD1 TGTGCCAGCAGAAGACAGGGAAACTCTGGAAACACCATATATTTT CASRRQGNSGNTIYF
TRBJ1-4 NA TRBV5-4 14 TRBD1 TGTGCCAGCAGCACGGGACAGGGTGACGGAAAACTGTTTTTT CASSTGQGDGKLFF
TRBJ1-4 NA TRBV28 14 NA TGTGCCAGCAGGGCCGGGGCAACTAATGAAAAACTGTTTTTT CASRAGATNEKLFF
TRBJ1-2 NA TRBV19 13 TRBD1 TGTGCCAGTAGTGCGGGACAGGATTATGGCTACACCTTC CASSAGQDYGYTF
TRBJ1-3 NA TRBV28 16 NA TGTGCCAGCAGTTTATTACGGGAAGGCTCTGGAAACACCATATATTTT CASSLLREGSGNTIYF
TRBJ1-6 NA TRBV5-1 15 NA TGCGCCAGCAGCCTACCCCAGGGTGTGAATTCACCCCTCCACTTT CASSLPQGVNSPLHF
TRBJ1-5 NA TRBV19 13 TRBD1 TGTGCCAGTAACGAGGGGGCCATTCAGCCCCAGCATTTT CASNEGAIQPQHF
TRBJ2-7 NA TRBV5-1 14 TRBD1 TGCGCCAGCAGCGAGGACAGGCTAACCTACGAGCAGTACTTC CASSEDRLTYEQYF
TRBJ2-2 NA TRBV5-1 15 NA TGCGCCAGCAGCTTGGTCGGGTATGGGACCGGGGAGCTGTTTTTT CASSLVGYGTGELFF
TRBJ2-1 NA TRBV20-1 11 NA TGCAGTCAGGACTCTACTAATGAGCAGTTCTTC CSQDSTNEQFF
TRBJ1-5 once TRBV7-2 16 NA TGTGCCAGCAGCTTAGTTTCTCGGGGAACCAATCAGCCCCAGCATTTT CASSLVSRGTNQPQHF
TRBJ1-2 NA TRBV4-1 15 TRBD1 TGCGCCAGCAGCCAATCGGGACAGGGTACGGGCGGCTACACCTTC CASSQSGQGTGGYTF
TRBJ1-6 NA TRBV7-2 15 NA TGTGCCAGCAGCGTCGGCATGGGCCTTAATTCACCCCTCCACTTT CASSVGMGLNSPLHF
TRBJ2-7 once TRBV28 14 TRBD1 TGTGCCAGCAGTTTATCCGCAGGGGGCTACGAGCAGTACTTC CASSLSAGGYEQYF
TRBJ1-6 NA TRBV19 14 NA TGTGCCAGTAGTATAGGGACAGCTAATTCACCCCTCCACTTT CASSIGTANSPLHF
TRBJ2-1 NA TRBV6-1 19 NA TGTGCCAGCAGTGAATCCAGATTCCCGGCGACAGTCTCCTACAATGAGCAGTTCTTC CASSESRFPATVSYNEQFF
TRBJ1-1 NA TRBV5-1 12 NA TGCGCCAGCTCGCAGGGCAACACTGAAGCTTTCTTT CASSQGNTEAFF